This TCR beta chain derives from a study of T cell clonality in common variable immunodeficiency. Germline-derived CDR1 and CDR2 are SNHLY and FYNNEI. This CDR3 has 13 amino acids. The V gene lost 6 bases and the J gene lost 3 bases, with 9 bases spanning the gap. The assay was immunoSEQ multiplex PCR, and TCRdb's table has in-frame clones only and misses some. The repertoire consists of about 40,000 clones, none detected only once. About this clone itself: Coverage ceases 3 residues before the CDR3 finishes, and the germline J gene fills in the end.

The J gene is TRBJ2-1, the V gene TRBV2, with D uncertain. The sequenced sample consisted of peripheral blood mononuclear cells. The TCR was taken from a person aged 18 to 70 in good health. The covered CDR3 bases are TGTGCCAGCAGCCGGGTTATCTACAATGAG. It is translated as CASSRVIYNE. The complete CDR3 protein is CASSRVIYNEQFF.